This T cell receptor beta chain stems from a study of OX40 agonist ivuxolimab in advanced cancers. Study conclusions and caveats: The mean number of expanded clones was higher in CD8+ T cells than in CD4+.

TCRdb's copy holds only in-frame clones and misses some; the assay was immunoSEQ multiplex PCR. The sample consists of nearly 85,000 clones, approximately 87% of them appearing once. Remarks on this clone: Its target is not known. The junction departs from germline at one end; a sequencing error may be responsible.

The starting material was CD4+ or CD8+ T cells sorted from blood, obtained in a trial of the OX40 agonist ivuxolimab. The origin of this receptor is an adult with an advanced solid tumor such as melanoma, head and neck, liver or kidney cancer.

The CDR3 loop is CAWSNRDQETQYF. The CDR3 DNA reads TGTGCCTGGAGCAACAGGGACCAGGAGACCCAGTACTTC. The J gene is TRBJ2-5, the V gene TRBV30; D may be TRBD1 (6 bases). This CDR3 has 13 amino acids. Germline assignment: CDR1 GTSNPN and CDR2 SVGIG (reference sequence). Full variable domain (remainder filled in from reference TRBV30 and TRBJ2-5): SQTIHQWPATLVQPVGSPLSLECTVEGTSNPNLYWYRQAAGRGLQLLFYSVGIGQISSEVPQNLSASRPQDRQFILSSKKLLLSDSGFYLCAWSNRDQETQYFGPGTRLLVL.